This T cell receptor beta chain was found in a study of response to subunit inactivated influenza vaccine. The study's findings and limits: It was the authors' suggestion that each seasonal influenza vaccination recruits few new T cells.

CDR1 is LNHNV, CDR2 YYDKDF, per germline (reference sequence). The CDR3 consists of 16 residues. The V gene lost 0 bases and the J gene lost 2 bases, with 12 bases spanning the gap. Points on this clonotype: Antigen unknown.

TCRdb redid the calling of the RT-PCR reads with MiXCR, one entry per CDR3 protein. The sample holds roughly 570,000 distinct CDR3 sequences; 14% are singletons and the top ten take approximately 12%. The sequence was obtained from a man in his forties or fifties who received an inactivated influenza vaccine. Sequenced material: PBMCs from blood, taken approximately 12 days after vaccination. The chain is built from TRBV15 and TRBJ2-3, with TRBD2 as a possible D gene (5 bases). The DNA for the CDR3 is TGTGCCACCAGCAGAGATGCCGGGGTTTACACAGATACGCAGTATTTT. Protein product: CATSRDAGVYTDTQYF. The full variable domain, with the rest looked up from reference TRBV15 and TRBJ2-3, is DAMVIQNPRYQVTQFGKPVTLSCSQTLNHNVMYWYQQKSSQAPKLLFHYYDKDFNNEADTPDNFQSRRPNTSFCFLDIRSPGLGDTAMYLCATSRDAGVYTDTQYFGPGTRLTVL.